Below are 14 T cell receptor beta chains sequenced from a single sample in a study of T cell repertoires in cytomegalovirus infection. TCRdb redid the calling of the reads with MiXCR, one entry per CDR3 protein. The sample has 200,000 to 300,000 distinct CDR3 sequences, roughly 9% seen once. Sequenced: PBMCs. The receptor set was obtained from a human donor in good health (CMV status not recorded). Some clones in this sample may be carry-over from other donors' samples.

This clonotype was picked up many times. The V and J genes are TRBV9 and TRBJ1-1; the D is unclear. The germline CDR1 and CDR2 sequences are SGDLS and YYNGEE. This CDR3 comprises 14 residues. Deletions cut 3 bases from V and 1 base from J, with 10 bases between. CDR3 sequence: CASSDPLRNTEAFF. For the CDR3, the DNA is TGTGCCAGCAGCGATCCCCTCAGGAACACTGAAGCTTTCTTT.

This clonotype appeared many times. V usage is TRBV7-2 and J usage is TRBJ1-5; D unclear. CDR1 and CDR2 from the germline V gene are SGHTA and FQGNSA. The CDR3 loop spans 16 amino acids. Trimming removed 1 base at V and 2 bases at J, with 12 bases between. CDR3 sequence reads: CASSLEAGDGNQPQHF. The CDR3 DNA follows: TGTGCCAGCAGCTTAGAGGCTGGGGATGGCAATCAGCCCCAGCATTTT.

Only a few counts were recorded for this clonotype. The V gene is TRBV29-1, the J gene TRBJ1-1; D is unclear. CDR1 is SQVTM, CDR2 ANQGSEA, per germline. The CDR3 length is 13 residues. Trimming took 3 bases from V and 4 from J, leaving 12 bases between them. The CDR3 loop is CSVEDGYGTEAFF. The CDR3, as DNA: TGCAGCGTTGAGGACGGATATGGCACTGAAGCTTTCTTT.

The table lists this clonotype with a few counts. CDR3 sequence reads: CASSYGQEQPQHF. The DNA for the CDR3 is TGTGCCAGCAGTTATGGACAGGAGCAGCCCCAGCATTTT. V and J are TRBV25-1 and TRBJ1-5, with 7 bases fitting TRBD1. CDR3 length: 13 amino acids. V lost 5 bases to trimming and J lost 7 bases; unmatched junction nucleotides: 5. CDR1 MGHDK and CDR2 SYGVNS come from the germline V gene.

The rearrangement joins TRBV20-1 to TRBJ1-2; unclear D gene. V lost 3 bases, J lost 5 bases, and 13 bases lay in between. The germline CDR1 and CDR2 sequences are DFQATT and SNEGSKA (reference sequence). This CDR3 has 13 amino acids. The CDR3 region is CSASSGSGYGYTF. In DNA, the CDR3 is TGCAGTGCTAGCTCGGGGTCGGGGTATGGCTACACCTTC.

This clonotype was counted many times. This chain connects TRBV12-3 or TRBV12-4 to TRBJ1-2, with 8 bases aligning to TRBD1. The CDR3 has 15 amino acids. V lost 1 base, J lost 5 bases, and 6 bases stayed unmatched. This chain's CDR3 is CASSLGGQVIYGYTF. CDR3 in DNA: TGTGCCAGCAGTTTAGGGGGACAGGTGATTTATGGCTACACCTTC.

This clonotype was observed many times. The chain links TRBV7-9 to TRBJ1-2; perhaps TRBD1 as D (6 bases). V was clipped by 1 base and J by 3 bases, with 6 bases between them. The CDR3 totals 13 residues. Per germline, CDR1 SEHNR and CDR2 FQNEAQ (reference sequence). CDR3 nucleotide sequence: TGTGCCAGCAGCTTAGGGACAGACTATGGCTACACCTTC. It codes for CASSLGTDYGYTF.

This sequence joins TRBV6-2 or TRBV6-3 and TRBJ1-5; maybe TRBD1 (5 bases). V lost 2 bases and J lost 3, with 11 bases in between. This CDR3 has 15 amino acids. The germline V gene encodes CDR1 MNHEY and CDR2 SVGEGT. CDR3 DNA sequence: TGTGCCAGCAGTTACGTGGGACGGAACAATCAGCCCCAGCATTTT. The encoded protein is CASSYVGRNNQPQHF.

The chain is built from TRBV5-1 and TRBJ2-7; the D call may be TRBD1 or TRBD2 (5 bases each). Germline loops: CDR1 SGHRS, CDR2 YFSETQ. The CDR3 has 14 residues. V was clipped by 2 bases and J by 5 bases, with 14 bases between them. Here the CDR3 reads CASSFGAQANEQYF. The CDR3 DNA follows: TGCGCCAGCAGCTTCGGGGCCCAAGCTAACGAGCAGTACTTC.

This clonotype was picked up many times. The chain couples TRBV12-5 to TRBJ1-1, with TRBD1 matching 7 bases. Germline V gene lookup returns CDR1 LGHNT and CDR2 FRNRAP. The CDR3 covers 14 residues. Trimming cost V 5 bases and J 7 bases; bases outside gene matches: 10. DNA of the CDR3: TGTGCTAGTGGTCGGGACAGACTAACGGATGAAGCTTTCTTT. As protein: CASGRDRLTDEAFF.

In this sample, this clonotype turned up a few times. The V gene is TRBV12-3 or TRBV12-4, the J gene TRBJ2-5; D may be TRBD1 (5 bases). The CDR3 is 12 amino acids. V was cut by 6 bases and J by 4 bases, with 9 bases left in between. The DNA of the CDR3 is TGTGCCAGCAGCCTCCAGGGAGAGACCCAGTACTTC. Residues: CASSLQGETQYF.

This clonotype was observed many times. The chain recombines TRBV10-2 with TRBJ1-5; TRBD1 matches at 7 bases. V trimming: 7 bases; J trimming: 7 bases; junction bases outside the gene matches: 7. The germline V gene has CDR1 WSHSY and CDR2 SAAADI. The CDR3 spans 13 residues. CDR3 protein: CASNRDSSQPQHF. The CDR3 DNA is TGCGCCAGCAACCGGGACAGTAGCCAGCCCCAGCATTTT.

The CDR3 DNA reads as TGTGCCAGCAAAAATGACAGATTGAACACTGAAGCTTTCTTT. Its translation: CASKNDRLNTEAFF. The chain recombines TRBV6-2 or TRBV6-3 with TRBJ1-1; tentatively, D is TRBD1 (5 bases). The V end was cut by 7 bases, the J end by 0 bases, with 12 bases between. Germline CDR1 and CDR2: MNHEY and SVGEGT. The CDR3 totals 14 residues.

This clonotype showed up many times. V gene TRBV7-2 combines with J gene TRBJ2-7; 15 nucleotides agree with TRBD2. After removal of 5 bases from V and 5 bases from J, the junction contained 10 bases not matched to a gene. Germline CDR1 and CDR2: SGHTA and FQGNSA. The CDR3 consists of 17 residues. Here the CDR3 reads CASSLGLAGGPRDEQYF. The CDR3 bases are TGTGCCAGCAGCCTTGGACTAGCGGGAGGGCCACGTGACGAGCAGTACTTC.